This TCR beta chain was sequenced during a study of T cell responses to AZD1222 COVID-19 vaccine. TCRdb's table, derived via immunoSEQ multiplex PCR, lists solely in-frame clones and lacks some. The repertoire has roughly 140,000 clones, 88% of them found once; the top ten carry under 3.5%. V lost 2 bases and J 5 bases, leaving 9 bases between the germline ends. Germline V gene sequence: CDR1 MNHEY, CDR2 SMNVEV (reference sequence). The CDR3 length is 14 residues. The J gene is TRBJ2-2, the V gene TRBV27, with TRBD1 as a possible D gene (5 bases). The source of this sequence is an adult in good health. This specimen consisted of peripheral blood, obtained on day 0 of MenACWY control vaccination. CDR3 nucleotide sequence: TGTGCCAGCAGTTTAAGCAGGGCAACCGGGGAGCTGTTTTTT. Its protein is CASSLSRATGELFF.